Listed below are T cell receptor beta chains from one sample, sequenced in a study of blood T cell repertoires in COVID-19. Profiling relied on immunoSEQ multiplex PCR, and the TCRdb table lists in-frame clones only, not all of them. The data show about 21,000 clones, 93% seen once. Sequenced: peripheral blood. Every receptor here comes from a woman in her forties or fifties with active COVID-19. Both conserved end residues are part of each CDR3. A D gene is named only where the DNA matches it firmly. The size field is filled for only some rows; it gives once, few, many or a size class.

V gene	J gene	clone size	D gene	CDR3 protein	CDR3 DNA
TRBV10-3	TRBJ1-2	.	.	CAISKGDYGYTF	TGTGCCATCAGTAAAGGGGACTATGGCTACACCTTC
TRBV19	TRBJ1-3	.	.	CASSIEGSGNTIYF	TGTGCCAGTAGTATCGAGGGCTCTGGAAACACCATATATTTT
TRBV5-5	TRBJ2-3	.	.	CASSLSSFTDTQYF	TGTGCCAGCAGCTTATCTAGCTTCACAGATACGCAGTATTTT
TRBV2	TRBJ2-7	.	TRBD2	CASRDRTSGTSEQYF	TGTGCCAGCAGGGATCGGACTAGCGGGACTTCCGAGCAGTACTTC
TRBV18	TRBJ2-5	.	TRBD1	CASSVGTGGQETQYF	TGTGCCAGCTCAGTTGGGACAGGGGGTCAAGAGACCCAGTACTTC
TRBV5-4	TRBJ2-1	.	.	CASSSQGGKQFF	TGTGCCAGCAGCTCCCAGGGCGGTAAGCAGTTCTTC
TRBV11-2	TRBJ1-1	.	.	CASSSTGQEAFF	TGTGCCAGCAGCTCGACAGGACAAGAAGCTTTCTTT
TRBV7-3	TRBJ2-1	.	TRBD2	CASSLSGPGLAGGGSYNEQFF	TGTGCCAGCAGCTTAAGTGGTCCGGGACTAGCGGGAGGGGGCTCCTACAATGAGCAGTTCTTC
TRBV19	TRBJ2-6	.	TRBD1	CASSSGGLLSGANVLTF	TGTGCCAGTAGTTCAGGGGGTCTTCTCTCTGGGGCCAACGTCCTGACTTTC
TRBV7-9	TRBJ1-3	few	TRBD1	CASSQGWGQGENSGNTIYF	TGTGCCAGCAGCCAAGGGTGGGGACAGGGAGAAAACTCTGGAAACACCATATATTTT
TRBV2	TRBJ2-1	.	.	CASRPRLEGNEQFF	TGTGCCAGCCGACCTCGGCTGGAGGGGAATGAGCAGTTCTTC
TRBV3-1/TRBV3-2	TRBJ2-7	few	.	CASSVRGYYEQYF	TGTGCCAGCAGCGTCCGGGGGTACTACGAGCAGTACTTC
TRBV27	TRBJ2-1	.	TRBD2	CASSLRVTSGDNEQFF	TGTGCCAGCAGTTTACGCGTGACTAGCGGCGACAATGAGCAGTTCTTC
TRBV4-2	TRBJ2-2	.	.	CASSQVSPGTGELFF	TGTGCCAGCAGCCAAGTCTCCCCAGGGACCGGGGAGCTGTTTTTT